This T cell receptor beta chain was found in a study of OX40 agonist ivuxolimab in advanced cancers. Across the whole study: All patients had ivuxolimab intravenously every 2 weeks at 0.01 to 10 mg/kg. The diagnoses of dose-escalation patients were hepatocellular carcinoma, melanoma, renal cell or head and neck cancer. Broader study findings: With doses of 0.1 to 3.0 mg/kg, CD4+ and CD8+ blood T cells had undergone clonal expansion by week 6.

As concerns this clone: Its specificity is not known.

Assay: immunoSEQ multiplex PCR; the TCRdb copy retains only in-frame clones and omits some. The sample includes under 70,000 clones, more than 75% of them seen just once. Blood specimens came from baseline, cycle 4 day 1, and cycle 7 day 1. V shed 4 bases and J shed 0 bases, with 26 bases lying between them. The CDR3 spans 20 residues. Germline CDR1 is SGDLS and CDR2 is YYNGEE. This specimen was CD4+ or CD8+ T cells sorted from blood, taken in a trial of the OX40 agonist ivuxolimab. This rearrangement joins TRBV9 to TRBJ1-3, with no clear D. The sequence was obtained from an adult with an advanced solid tumor such as melanoma, head and neck, liver or kidney cancer. The CDR3 region is CASSQRGRTSLPGSGNTIYF. DNA of the CDR3: TGTGCCAGCAGCCAGCGGGGTCGGACCAGCCTTCCAGGCTCTGGAAACACCATATATTTT.